The clone carrying this TCR beta chain has more than one count but fewer than ten. Its specificity is unknown. The data stem from a study of T-cell memory formation after mild COVID-19. Study results and caveats: The CD4+ clones that contracted clustered mainly within CM and EM, and the CD8+ clones concentrated in EMRA. Clones contracting day 15 to 85 were balanced CD4/CD8; later expanders leaned CD4+. Nothing showed for sure that second-wave clones peaking on day 37 were SARS-CoV-2 specific.

The 5'RACE method, run with constant-segment primers, produced TCR alpha and TCR beta cDNA libraries (carrying sample barcodes and UMIs). TCRdb used MiXCR to reprocess the 5' RACE reads, holding one entry per CDR3 protein. Here the sample spans 250,000 to 350,000 distinct CDR3 sequences, more than 15% being singletons. Trimming removed 5 bases at V and 9 bases at J, with 12 bases between. The germline CDR1 and CDR2 sequences are KGHDR and SFDVKD. The CDR3 contains 12 residues. The clonotype originates from a man between 18 and 29 years old who had mild COVID-19 (a few samples of this study predate the infection). Cell type and time point are not known. Sequenced material: PBMCs or a T cell subset sorted from them (not recorded which). This sequence joins TRBV24-1 and TRBJ2-5; D is unclear. The CDR3 DNA sequence: TGTGCCACCAGTGCCGCCGTGGTCCCCCAGTACTTC. It translates to CATSAAVVPQYF.